Shown below are 20 T cell receptor beta chains from a single sample sequenced in a study of blood T cells in healthy people across ages. With a J-beta primer mix and a sample-barcoded 5' primer, a second PCR ran about 7 to 12 cycles. MiXCR was run by TCRdb on the 5' RACE reads, yielding one entry per CDR3 protein. The table shows fewer than 1,200,000 distinct CDR3 sequences, with about 25% occurring only once. This same sample was also part of a study on T cells of mothers and their children.

Material: blood. The receptors originated from a girl aged 2-10 years in good health.

The chain combines TRBV19 with TRBJ2-1, with D possibly being TRBD1 (5 bases). The CDR3 is made up of 16 amino acids. The V and J ends lost 7 bases and 1 base respectively, with 17 bases between them. Germline V gene lookup returns CDR1 LNHDA and CDR2 SQIVND (reference sequence). This chain's CDR3 is CASTQTVVGSYNEQFF. The CDR3, as DNA: TGTGCCAGTACCCAGACAGTCGTCGGATCCTACAATGAGCAGTTCTTC.

The rearrangement joins TRBV6-5 to TRBJ2-5; D gene ambiguous. The DNA matches TRBJ2-7 better at its end, which makes the J call doubtful. The CDR3 runs 13 residues. The germline V gene encodes CDR1 MNHEY and CDR2 SVGAGI. The DNA of the CDR3 is TGTGCCAGCAGTTCAGGAGATTATTACGAGCAGTACTTC. Residues: CASSSGDYYEQYF.

The sample holds one count of this clonotype. The chain recombines TRBV10-3 with TRBJ1-1, with D tentatively TRBD2 (5 bases). The last part of the DNA fits TRBJ2-1 better; the J call may be wrong. Germline V gene sequence: CDR1 ENHRY, CDR2 SYGVKD. This CDR3 contains 11 residues. The CDR3 sequence is CAIRDFNEQFF. The CDR3 coding sequence is TGTGCCATCAGGGACTTCAATGAGCAGTTCTTC.

In this sample, this clonotype turned up once. The J gene is TRBJ1-2, the V gene TRBV14, with D unclear. Germline V CDR1 and CDR2: SGHDN, FVKESK. V was clipped by 0 bases and J by 4 bases, with 12 bases between them. CDR3 length: 15 residues. CDR3: CASSQDRVAVYGYTF. The CDR3 DNA reads TGTGCCAGCAGCCAAGACAGAGTGGCAGTCTATGGCTACACCTTC. The whole variable domain, filled in from reference TRBV14 and TRBJ1-2, reads EAGVTQFPSHSVIEKGQTVTLRCDPISGHDNLYWYRRVMGKEIKFLLHFVKESKQDESGMPNNRFLAERTGGTYSTLKVQPAELEDSGVYFCASSQDRVAVYGYTFGSGTRLTVV.

This clonotype was observed a handful of times. The chain employs TRBV27 and TRBJ2-5, with D unclear. The J call may be mistaken, given a closer DNA end match to TRBJ2-7. Looked up from germline, CDR1 is MNHEY and CDR2 is SMNVEV (reference sequence). The CDR3 extends over 13 amino acids. The CDR3 loop is CASSSPQFYEQYF. CDR3 DNA sequence: TGTGCCAGCAGTTCCCCCCAGTTCTACGAGCAGTACTTC.

The chain combines TRBV7-9 with TRBJ2-3; TRBD2 aligns across 7 bases. The CDR3 is 15 amino acids. The germline V gene encodes CDR1 SEHNR and CDR2 FQNEAQ (reference sequence). With V trimmed by 7 bases and J by 5 bases, 12 bases remained unmatched. CDR3 sequence reads: CASKSLRGEGDTQYF. CDR3 sequence (DNA): TGTGCCAGCAAATCACTTCGGGGGGAGGGAGATACGCAGTATTTT.

The rearrangement joins TRBV20-1 to TRBJ2-1; D gene uncertain. V shed 3 bases and J shed 0 bases, with 15 bases lying between them. Germline values: CDR1 DFQATT, CDR2 SNEGSKA (reference sequence). The CDR3 contains 16 residues. The DNA for the CDR3 is TGCAGTGCTAGGAGAGACGGATTTGACTCCTACAATGAGCAGTTCTTC. This translates into CSARRDGFDSYNEQFF.

This clonotype was seen a few times. V and J are TRBV7-3 and TRBJ1-1; D is possibly TRBD1 (6 bases). V lost 4 bases and J lost 1, with 10 bases in between. This CDR3 has 14 amino acids. Per germline, CDR1 SGHTA and CDR2 FQGTGA. The CDR3 loop is CASSSQGTNTEAFF. The CDR3 DNA reads TGTGCCAGCAGCTCTCAGGGGACGAACACTGAAGCTTTCTTT. Using reference TRBV7-3 and TRBJ1-1 for the parts outside the CDR3, the full variable domain is GAGVSQTPSNKVTEKGKYVELRCDPISGHTALYWYRQSLGQGPEFLIYFQGTGAADDSGLPNDRFFAVRPEGSVSTLKIQRTERGDSAVYLCASSSQGTNTEAFFGQGTRLTVV.

The chain employs TRBV19 and TRBJ1-3; D not resolved. The germline CDR1 and CDR2 sequences are LNHDA and SQIVND (reference sequence). CDR3 length equals 15 residues. The V gene lost 6 bases and the J gene lost 2 bases, with 14 bases spanning the gap. The CDR3 nucleotides read TGTGCCAGTAGGAATGGCCTCCGAACTGGAAACACCATATATTTT. Translation: CASRNGLRTGNTIYF.

The rearrangement uses TRBV27 and TRBJ2-2; 12 positions match TRBD2. Trimming at V came to 2 bases and at J to 7 bases, leaving 2 bases not matched to a gene. Germline V gene lookup returns CDR1 MNHEY and CDR2 SMNVEV (reference sequence). CDR3 size: 15 residues. CDR3 protein: CASSLTSGGFGELFF. CDR3 DNA sequence: TGTGCCAGCAGTTTAACTAGCGGGGGGTTCGGGGAGCTGTTTTTT.

This chain joins TRBV28 and TRBJ2-5; D remains ambiguous. Trimming took off 4 bases at V and 2 bases at J, with 23 bases between the two ends. Germline-derived CDR1 and CDR2 are MDHEN and SYDVKM. The CDR3 contains 18 residues. CDR3 in amino acids: CASSSQKPGPGWQETQYF. CDR3 DNA sequence: TGTGCCAGCAGTTCCCAAAAACCGGGCCCTGGGTGGCAAGAGACCCAGTACTTC.

The DNA of the CDR3 is TGCAGCGTTGAAGGGCTGGCTAGCGGGAGAGATAAATACGAGCAGTACTTC. Protein product: CSVEGLASGRDKYEQYF. This rearrangement joins TRBV29-1 to TRBJ2-7; the match to TRBD2 covers 10 bases. This CDR3 has 17 amino acids. Germline CDR1 is SQVTM and CDR2 is ANQGSEA. Unmatched junction bases numbered 13, after V lost 1 base and J lost 4 bases.

The rearrangement uses TRBV11-2 and TRBJ2-7; either TRBD1 or TRBD2 may fit D (5 bases each). The CDR3 length is 14 residues. Per germline, CDR1 SGHAT and CDR2 FQNNGV. V lost 4 bases and J lost 1, with 11 bases in between. Written as DNA, the CDR3 is TGTGCCAGCAGCTCAGTATGGGGGTCCTACGAGCAGTACTTC. Translation gives CASSSVWGSYEQYF.

This sequence joins TRBV11-1 and TRBJ2-7, with D possibly matching TRBD1 (6 bases). V shed 6 bases and J shed 0 bases, with 15 bases lying between them. Germline V gene data show CDR1 as SGHAT and CDR2 as FQDESV (reference sequence). The CDR3 is 15 amino acids. The CDR3 DNA sequence: TGTGCCAGCAGTTCCATTTGGGACACCTCCTACGAGCAGTACTTC. Protein: CASSSIWDTSYEQYF.

V and J are TRBV20-1 and TRBJ2-5; TRBD2 is a possible D gene (6 bases). The better agreement between TRBJ2-7 and the DNA end casts doubt on the J call. The CDR3 has 15 amino acids. CDR1 and CDR2 from the germline V gene are DFQATT and SNEGSKA (reference sequence). The CDR3 reads CSARDVGDSAYEQYF. The CDR3 DNA sequence: TGCAGTGCTAGAGATGTGGGGGACTCGGCCTACGAGCAGTACTTC.

The chain links TRBV27 to TRBJ2-7, with TRBD2 as a possible D gene (6 bases). CDR3 length: 14 amino acids. The germline V and J ends were trimmed by 3 bases and 5 bases, with 14 bases remaining between them. The V gene's germline CDR1 is MNHEY and CDR2 SMNVEV (reference sequence). CDR3 loop: CASSLRGTNHEQYF. The CDR3 region has the DNA TGTGCCAGCAGTTTGCGGGGAACTAACCACGAGCAGTACTTC.

The sample holds a few counts of this clonotype. V is TRBV12-3 or TRBV12-4 and J is TRBJ2-5; maybe TRBD2 (5 bases). The CDR3 contains 18 residues. Trimming cost V 3 bases and J 7 bases, with 27 bases left between them. The CDR3 nucleotides read TGTGCCAGCAGTTTCGGGATCGCGTCGGATTCGAGCTCTGGGACCCAGTACTTC. Translated: CASSFGIASDSSSGTQYF.

This clonotype has only one observation. CDR3 loop: CASSLGAGGLDTEAFF. CDR3 bases: TGTGCCAGCAGTTTGGGGGCAGGGGGGCTTGACACTGAAGCTTTCTTT. The gene calls are TRBV28 and TRBJ1-1, with 7 bases matching TRBD1. Germline CDR1 is MDHEN and CDR2 is SYDVKM. V gave up 3 bases and J gave up 3 bases; unmatched junction bases: 10. The CDR3 runs 16 residues.

This clonotype was counted between two and nine times. V is TRBV20-1 and J is TRBJ2-7, with TRBD2 identical over 7 bases. CDR1 and CDR2 (germline): DFQATT, SNEGSKA (reference sequence). V gave up 3 bases and J gave up 6 bases; unmatched junction bases: 14. This CDR3 spans 15 amino acids. The CDR3 region is CSASPGLVRFGEQYF. The CDR3 DNA reads TGCAGTGCTAGCCCAGGACTAGTAAGATTCGGCGAGCAGTACTTC.

This clonotype was seen a handful of times. This chain joins TRBV10-3 and TRBJ2-7; D assignment may be TRBD1 or TRBD2 (5 bases each). The V and J ends lost 2 bases and 0 bases respectively, with 11 bases between them. The CDR3 has 15 amino acids. The V gene's germline CDR1 is ENHRY and CDR2 SYGVKD. CDR3 bases: TGTGCCATCAGTGAGAGTCTGGGGGTCTCCTACGAGCAGTACTTC. Its protein is CAISESLGVSYEQYF.